This TCR beta chain was found in a study of blood T cell repertoires in COVID-19. This CDR3 spans 14 amino acids. Looked up from germline, CDR1 is SGHDT and CDR2 is YYEEEE. V lost 2 bases and J 2 bases, leaving 11 bases between the germline ends. Libraries were prepared by immunoSEQ multiplex PCR; TCRdb keeps only in-frame clonotypes and omits some of them. The sample lists about 64,000 clones, around 80% occurring once. Material: peripheral blood. This receptor was taken from a man in his fifties or sixties with COVID-19, enrolled during active disease. The V and J genes are TRBV5-6 and TRBJ2-7, with D perhaps TRBD2 (5 bases). The CDR3 reads CASSFFQRTYEQYF. The DNA for the CDR3 is TGTGCCAGCAGCTTCTTCCAGCGGACCTACGAGCAGTACTTC.